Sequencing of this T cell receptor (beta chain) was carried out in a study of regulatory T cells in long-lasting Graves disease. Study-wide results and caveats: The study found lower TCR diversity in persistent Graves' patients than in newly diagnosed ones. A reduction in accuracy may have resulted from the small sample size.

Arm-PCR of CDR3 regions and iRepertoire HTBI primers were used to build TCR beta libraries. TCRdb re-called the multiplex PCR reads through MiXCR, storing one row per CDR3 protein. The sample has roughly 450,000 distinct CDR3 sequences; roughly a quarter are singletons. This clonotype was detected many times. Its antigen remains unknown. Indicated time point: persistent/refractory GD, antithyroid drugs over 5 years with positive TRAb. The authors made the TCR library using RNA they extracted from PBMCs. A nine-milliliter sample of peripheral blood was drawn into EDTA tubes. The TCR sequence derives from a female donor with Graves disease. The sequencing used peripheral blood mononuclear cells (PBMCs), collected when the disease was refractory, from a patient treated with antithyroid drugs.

CDR3 in amino acids: CSAARTGLDAEAFF. CDR3 sequence (DNA): TGCAGTGCTGCCCGAACAGGGTTGGACGCTGAAGCTTTCTTT. The chain employs TRBV20-1 and TRBJ1-1; tentative D call: TRBD1 (6 bases). Trimming removed 5 bases from V and 6 bases from J, with 19 bases in between. CDR1 and CDR2 (germline): DFQATT, SNEGSKA (reference sequence). CDR3 size: 14 residues.